Detailed here is one TCR beta chain. TCRdb keeps only in-frame clones here, not all; method: immunoSEQ multiplex PCR. The table shows roughly 340,000 clones, with roughly nine tenths occurring only once. The CDR3 sequence is 14 residues long. Trimming left V 4 bases short and J 0 bases short, with 7 bases between. Germline V gene sequence: CDR1 SGHRS, CDR2 YFSETQ. This specimen belongs to a study of blood T cell repertoires in COVID-19. The V and J genes are TRBV5-1 and TRBJ2-2; the D gene is possibly TRBD1 (5 bases). Source material: peripheral blood. The TCR originated in a woman aged 25-40 years with COVID-19, enrolled during active disease. Here the CDR3 DNA reads TGCGCCAGCAGCCAGGGTTCGAACACCGGGGAGCTGTTTTTT. Translating it yields CASSQGSNTGELFF. Drawing the rest from reference TRBV5-1 and TRBJ2-2, the complete variable domain is KAGVTQTPRYLIKTRGQQVTLSCSPISGHRSVSWYQQTPGQGLQFLFEYFSETQRNKGNFPGRFSGRQFSNSRSEMNVSTLELGDSALYLCASSQGSNTGELFFGEGSRLTVL.